The 6 T cell receptor beta chains given below trace back to one sample, sequenced in a study of shared clonotypes between healthy human individuals. Selected positively for CCR7 and CD45RO-negative, naive CD8 cells excluded terminally differentiated effector memory CD45RA+ cells. Clones were read by immunoSEQ multiplex PCR, and TCRdb kept only the in-frame ones, dropping some. The sample consists of around 600,000 clones, approximately 96% of them appearing once. The sequenced sample consisted of naive CD8+ T cells sorted from blood. These TCRs come from a woman in her twenties or thirties in good health.

This sequence joins TRBV7-9 and TRBJ2-3; 9 bases fit TRBD2. Trimming cost V 1 base and J 6 bases; bases outside gene matches: 17. The CDR3 loop spans 19 amino acids. Germline loops: CDR1 SEHNR, CDR2 FQNEAQ (reference sequence). CDR3 protein: CASSLEDRRSGGLVDTQYF. In nucleotides, the CDR3 is TGTGCCAGCAGCTTAGAGGACAGGAGAAGCGGGGGGCTGGTCGATACGCAGTATTTT.

The chain carries TRBV28 and TRBJ2-5; no reliable D call. The V end was cut by 5 bases, the J end by 2 bases, with 3 bases between. The CDR3 has 11 amino acids. Germline values: CDR1 MDHEN, CDR2 SYDVKM. The CDR3 here is CASSHQETQYF. The DNA for the CDR3 is TGTGCCAGCAGTCATCAAGAGACCCAGTACTTC.

The chain employs TRBV29-1 and TRBJ2-5; D unclear. CDR3 length: 13 amino acids. Germline V CDR1 and CDR2: SQVTM, ANQGSEA. Trimming shortened V by 6 bases and J by 11 bases, and 22 bases separated the two germline ends. This chain's CDR3 is CSVAGPSSPEQYF. DNA for the CDR3: TGCAGCGTGGCCGGGCCCTCATCCCCGGAGCAGTACTTC. Combining the CDR3 with reference TRBV29-1 and TRBJ2-5 gives the whole variable domain SAVISQKPSRDICQRGTSLTIQCQVDSQVTMMFWYRQQPGQSLTLIATANQGSEATYESGFVIDKFPISRPNLTFSTLTVSNMSPEDSSIYLCSVAGPSSPEQYFGPGTRLLVL.

This chain uses TRBV7-8 with TRBJ2-2; possible D gene TRBD2, 7 bases. The CDR3 is 16 amino acids. The germline V gene encodes CDR1 SGHVS and CDR2 FQNEAQ. V dropped 1 base and J dropped 4 bases, with 13 bases sitting between them. The CDR3, as DNA: TGTGCCAGCAGCTTAGTTTGGGGGGGCGGCACCGGGGAGCTGTTTTTT. Amino acid sequence: CASSLVWGGGTGELFF.

This chain links TRBV27 with TRBJ2-1; weak D call: TRBD2 (6 bases). This CDR3 is 15 amino acids long. Trimming stripped 3 bases from V and 2 bases from J, with 11 bases between. Germline loops: CDR1 MNHEY, CDR2 SMNVEV (reference sequence). The CDR3 loop reads CASSFGGAAYNEQFF. CDR3 bases: TGTGCCAGCAGTTTCGGCGGGGCTGCCTACAATGAGCAGTTCTTC.

The rearrangement joins TRBV7-9 to TRBJ2-2, with TRBD1 matching 10 bases. The ends lost 3 bases at V and 3 bases at J; junction bases unmatched: 7. Germline CDR1 is SEHNR and CDR2 is FQNEAQ (reference sequence). The CDR3 is made up of 17 amino acids. The CDR3 loop is CASSFQKGTGDTGELFF. For the CDR3, the DNA is TGTGCCAGCAGCTTCCAAAAGGGGACAGGGGACACCGGGGAGCTGTTTTTT.